These 19 T cell receptor beta chains originate from one sample sequenced in a study of lung T cells in sarcoidosis with Löfgren's syndrome (TCRdb year 2017). TCRdb lists the instrument as Illumina MiSeq. TCRdb reprocessed the public reads (quality trimming at Q25 with fastp, clone calling with MiXCR) and kept in-frame beta chains. Each CDR3 protein gets just one entry, which takes the most common genes and DNA from the rows behind it. The sample yields some 21,000 distinct CDR3 sequences; around 23% were counted once. The leading ten clones occupy roughly 0.7% of the sample. The sequenced material came from CD4+ T cells from bronchoalveolar lavage. Receptors originate from a human donor with sarcoidosis (Löfgren's syndrome or another form), or a control subject (not recorded which).

This clonotype has only a few counts. A read error may explain this, as a much larger clone is one base away. In nucleotides, the CDR3 is TGTGCCAGCAATTTCGTAGGGGCCTACGAGCAGTACTTC. It encodes CASNFVGAYEQYF. The chain uses TRBV27 and TRBJ2-7; D might be TRBD1 (5 bases). The CDR3 loop spans 13 amino acids. V gave up 7 bases and J gave up 2 bases, with 12 bases separating them. The V gene's germline CDR1 is MNHEY and CDR2 SMNVEV (reference sequence).

This clonotype was observed many times. The V and J genes are TRBV20-1 and TRBJ2-7; tentatively, D is TRBD2 (5 bases). CDR1 is DFQATT, CDR2 SNEGSKA, per germline (reference sequence). CDR3 size: 12 residues. Trimming left V 4 bases short and J 0 bases short, with 7 bases between. CDR3 amino acids: CSATRDSYEQYF. CDR3 DNA sequence: TGCAGTGCTACCCGGGACTCCTACGAGCAGTACTTC.

About this clonotype: This clone may be a read error of a much larger clone one base away. The conserved phenylalanine or tryptophan is not found at the CDR3 terminus, so this likely reflects a read error. This rearrangement joins TRBV4-1 to TRBJ2-3; no clear D gene. The length of the CDR3 is 15 residues. Looked up from germline, CDR1 is MGHRA and CDR2 is YSYEKL. V lost 0 bases to trimming and J lost 5 bases, with 12 bases between them. The CDR3 is CASSQDAGVQDTQYL. The CDR3 DNA follows: TGCGCCAGCAGCCAAGATGCAGGAGTGCAAGATACGCAGTATCTT.

This clonotype showed up many times. The J gene is TRBJ2-3, the V gene TRBV7-2, with D possibly TRBD2 on 5 matching bases. V was cut by 4 bases and J by 5 bases, with 10 bases left in between. Germline V gene sequence: CDR1 SGHTA, CDR2 FQGNSA. This CDR3 region has 13 residues. CDR3 amino acids: CASSSRAGDTQYF. As DNA, the CDR3 is TGTGCCAGCAGCTCCCGGGCGGGAGATACGCAGTATTTT.

In its sample, this clonotype was seen a few times. This sequence joins TRBV3-1 and TRBJ2-5; the match to TRBD2 covers 7 bases. The germline V gene encodes CDR1 LGHDT and CDR2 YNNKEL (reference sequence). This CDR3 comprises 14 residues. After removal of 2 bases from V and 5 bases from J, the junction contained 5 bases not matched to a gene. The CDR3 DNA is TGTGCCAGCAGCCAATTGGCGGGAGTTGAGACCCAGTACTTC. Encoded protein: CASSQLAGVETQYF.

This clonotype was found a few times. This clone may be a read error of a much larger clone one base away. The chain combines TRBV27 with TRBJ1-1; a weak D match, TRBD1 (5 bases). The CDR3 runs to 14 residues. Germline V gene lookup returns CDR1 MNHEY and CDR2 SMNVEV (reference sequence). Trimming left V 7 bases short and J 4 bases short, with 16 bases between. In DNA form, the CDR3 reads TGTGCCAGCAATTGGGGCGCGGAGGGCACTGAAGCTTTCTTT. As protein: CASNWGAEGTEAFF.

This clonotype was recorded at least ten times. The chain is built from TRBV10-3 and TRBJ1-5; D unclear. V gave up 3 bases and J gave up 9 bases, with 21 bases separating them. Germline loops: CDR1 ENHRY, CDR2 SYGVKD. CDR3 length: 16 residues. The CDR3 region is CAISESFGPENGPQHF. CDR3 in DNA: TGTGCCATCAGTGAAAGTTTCGGGCCGGAGAACGGGCCCCAGCATTTT.

This chain links TRBV7-8 with TRBJ2-1; the D gene is possibly TRBD2 (6 bases). Trimming removed 2 bases at V and 2 bases at J, with 16 bases between. CDR3 length: 17 amino acids. CDR1 is SGHVS and CDR2 is FQNEAQ in the germline V gene. For the CDR3, the DNA is TGTGCCAGCAGCTTAATCCTAGCGCCGAACCCCTACAATGAGCAGTTCTTC. It yields the protein CASSLILAPNPYNEQFF.

This clonotype was seen at least ten times. The V gene is TRBV5-1, the J gene TRBJ1-3; 7 positions match TRBD1. This CDR3 is 16 amino acids long. Unmatched junction bases numbered 6, after V lost 3 bases and J lost 0 bases. Germline V gene data show CDR1 as SGHRS and CDR2 as YFSETQ. In DNA form, the CDR3 reads TGCGCCAGCAGCTCGGGACAGCGACTCTCTGGAAACACCATATATTTT. It yields the protein CASSSGQRLSGNTIYF.

Regarding this clonotype: Possible read error: a much larger clone is one base away. The chain combines TRBV28 with TRBJ2-5; 11 bases align to TRBD2. CDR3 size: 16 residues. The J segment lost 7 bases and the V segment lost 6 bases, leaving 13 bases of the junction unmatched. Germline assignment: CDR1 MDHEN and CDR2 SYDVKM. The CDR3 nucleotides are TGTGCCAGCAGCCCCGCGGAGACTAGCGGGGAAGGGACCCAGTACTTC. Protein product: CASSPAETSGEGTQYF.

The CDR3 DNA is TGTGCCAGCAGTCCGGAAATAGGAGGGTCCTACGAGCAGTACTTC. Protein: CASSPEIGGSYEQYF. This chain joins TRBV6-2 or TRBV6-3 and TRBJ2-7; tentative D call: TRBD2 (6 bases). Germline assignment: CDR1 MNHEY and CDR2 SVGEGT. The CDR3 is 15 amino acids. Trimming took off 5 bases at V and 1 base at J, with 15 bases between the two ends.

For this clonotype: Just one base apart from a much larger clone, this may be a read error. The gene calls are TRBV28 and TRBJ1-3, with no clear D. Germline V gives CDR1 MDHEN, CDR2 SYDVKM. The CDR3 has 13 residues. CDR3 nucleotides: TGTGCCAGCAGGGGAAATACGGGAAGCACCATATATTTT. Translated: CASRGNTGSTIYF.

This clonotype has ten or more counts. The chain has TRBV20-1 and TRBJ2-3; 14 bases line up with TRBD2. The germline V gene encodes CDR1 DFQATT and CDR2 SNEGSKA (reference sequence). The CDR3 loop spans 15 amino acids. V dropped 6 bases and J dropped 4; count of bases not matched to a gene: 6. The CDR3 DNA reads TGCAGTGCGAGCGGGACTAGCGGGAGTGCAGATACGCAGTATTTT. This codes for CSASGTSGSADTQYF.

On this clonotype: Being one base from a much bigger clone, this may be a read error. The CDR3 DNA is TGCAGTGCTGGCCCTAAGGGACAGCCATCGGAGTACACTGAAGCTTTCTTT. Its translation is CSAGPKGQPSEYTEAFF. The genes are TRBV20-1 and TRBJ1-1; 7 nucleotides match TRBD1. Germline assignment: CDR1 DFQATT and CDR2 SNEGSKA (reference sequence). J lost 3 bases, V lost 5 bases, and 18 bases had no gene match. This CDR3 comprises 17 residues.

About this clonotype: A much larger clone is a single base away; this may be a read error. This sequence joins TRBV20-1 and TRBJ2-3; the match to TRBD1 covers 7 bases. The germline V gene has CDR1 DFQATT and CDR2 SNEGSKA (reference sequence). This CDR3 is built from 13 residues. CDR3 sequence (DNA): TGCAGTGCCGGGGACAGTAGCACAGATACGCGGTATTTT. Translated, it gives CSAGDSSTDTRYF.

This clonotype appeared many times. The gene calls are TRBV28 and TRBJ2-7, with TRBD2 matching 8 bases. The CDR3 length is 15 residues. Germline V gives CDR1 MDHEN, CDR2 SYDVKM. The ends lost 6 bases at V and 0 bases at J; junction bases unmatched: 7. The CDR3 DNA sequence: TGTGCCAGCAGCCGGGCGGGGGGTGTCTCCTACGAGCAGTACTTC. Translation gives CASSRAGGVSYEQYF.

This clonotype was seen only once. This may be a read error: a much more frequent sequence differs by one nucleotide. The chain carries TRBV4-1 and TRBJ1-1, with a tentative D call TRBD1 (5 bases). Germline V lookup: CDR1 MGHRA, CDR2 YSYEKL. The length of the CDR3 is 14 residues. The CDR3 loop reads CASSLQEGLTEDFF. The CDR3 DNA is TGCGCCAGCAGCCTCCAGGAGGGGTTGACTGAAGATTTCTTT.

As for this clonotype: One base away lies a much larger clone, so this may be a sequencing read error. V is TRBV4-2 and J is TRBJ2-7; 7 bases are shared with TRBD2. The germline V gene encodes CDR1 LGHNA and CDR2 YNFKEQ. V was pared by 2 bases and J by 5 bases, with 6 bases of the junction left unmatched. CDR3 length: 14 amino acids. The CDR3 nucleotides read TGTGCCAGCAGCCAACGGCCTAGCGGACACGAGCAGTACTTC. It yields the protein CASSQRPSGHEQYF.

By sample share, this clonotype is medium-sized. The chain recombines TRBV20-1 with TRBJ2-5; 8 bases match TRBD2. The germline V gene encodes CDR1 DFQATT and CDR2 SNEGSKA (reference sequence). The CDR3 spans 15 residues. J gave up 4 bases and V 2 bases, and 9 bases lay outside the gene matches. In nucleotides, the CDR3 is TGCAGTGCTAGAAGTCCGGGAGGGTTCATAGAGACCCAGTACTTC. Its translation: CSARSPGGFIETQYF.